The subject of this entry is one TCR beta chain. Its recognized antigen is unknown. Within one base of it there is no much larger clone, and no base qualities were kept. Libraries were prepared through the immunoSEQ multiplex PCR assay. Regarding the original processing steps: A statistical classification framework was developed to diagnose cytomegalovirus status using the catalog of TCR beta chain sequences. TCRdb mirrors the immuneACCESS table, restricted to in-frame sequences. Some clones are absent from its copies; in checked studies, under half trace to an unresolved V gene, and the reason for the others is unknown. That table is the source of V, J and clone size, and D and trimming were worked out from the DNA. This sample has 200,000 to 250,000 clones in its table, and 75% to 95% of those were observed once. The top ten clonotypes cover 1% to 1.2% of the sample. Separate from the roughly 700-subject first cohort, the validation cohort of 120 subjects was the group to which the donors belonged.

This specimen belongs to a study of cytomegalovirus exposure and HLA in healthy donors (dated by TCRdb to the late 2010s). The study in broad terms: The 666 repertoires of the first cohort and the roughly 110 validation repertoires were produced on the same platform, according to a later analysis. The study was designed to test whether signatures of past pathogen exposure could be identified by cataloging public T cell receptors. In addition to the first cohort of 666 subjects, a separate validation cohort of 120 different subjects was used. To predict cytomegalovirus infection status, the study brought together high-throughput TCR immunosequencing, statistical association of individual TCRs with disease status, and machine learning.

Sequences SGHRS (CDR1) and YFSETQ (CDR2) are obtained from the germline V gene. The CDR3 measures 14 amino acids from cysteine to phenylalanine. The read is trimmed to its CDR3 DNA, 42 bases read in frame from base 1. Cut back by 3 bases and 5 bases, the V and J ends lie 14 bases apart. The study at large found these results: Cytomegalovirus status was reported to be diagnosed by the classifier with high specificity and sensitivity in both the original and validation cohorts. The authors suggested that the approach could potentially be generalized to other disease states and immunological phenotypes. All 120 or so repertoires were used to score co-occurrence in the validation cohort in a later analysis, because that analysis had no HLA typing for the cohort. A later analysis found that TCRs clustered in the first cohort also tended to co-occur in the roughly 120 validation repertoires, with about 94% of cluster scores above 0. In the study, some 160 TCR beta chains were listed as associated with cytomegalovirus. In vitro tests confirmed that a few of the cytomegalovirus-associated TCR beta chains recognize cytomegalovirus antigens. Across donors, most TCR sequences were observed very rarely, whereas some public TCRs were present in many individuals.

The TCR sequence derives from a young woman in good health and CMV-seronegative. This sequence uses TRBV5-1 and TRBJ1-2; a weak D assignment points to TRBD1 (5 bases agree). The material sequenced was PBMCs. Here the CDR3 is given as CASSSLGAKYGYTF. Read as DNA, the sequence is TGCGCCAGCAGCTCCCTTGGGGCAAAGTATGGCTACACCTTC. The entire variable domain, with the stretches around the CDR3 drawn from the reference TRBV5-1 and TRBJ1-2 proteins, is KAGVTQTPRYLIKTRGQQVTLSCSPISGHRSVSWYQQTPGQGLQFLFEYFSETQRNKGNFPGRFSGRQFSNSRSEMNVSTLELGDSALYLCASSSLGAKYGYTFGSGTRLTVV.